This entry lists 11 T cell receptor beta chains sequenced from one sample in a study of blood T cell repertoires in COVID-19. The repertoire was sequenced with immunoSEQ multiplex PCR; TCRdb's copy has only in-frame clones and lacks some. Among 94,000 or so clones listed, approximately 80% were seen once. Sequences were obtained from peripheral blood. These receptors originate from a man in his sixties with acute or convalescent COVID-19.

This clone has only one observation. V gene TRBV6-5 combines with J gene TRBJ2-5, with D tentatively TRBD2 (6 bases). The CDR3 contains 14 residues. The ends were cut back, 2 bases at V and 5 bases at J, with 12 bases in the middle. Germline loops: CDR1 MNHEY, CDR2 SVGAGI. CDR3 DNA: TGTGCCAGCAGTTACGGCGGAGGGTTGGAGACCCAGTACTTC. Translation: CASSYGGGLETQYF.

The chain employs TRBV6-5 and TRBJ1-6, with 8 nucleotides matching TRBD1. The CDR3 is 16 amino acids. Germline V gene lookup returns CDR1 MNHEY and CDR2 SVGAGI. The J segment lost 0 bases and the V segment lost 4 bases, leaving 2 bases of the junction unmatched. The CDR3 DNA sequence: TGTGCCAGCAGTTTAACAGGGGGCTCCTATAATTCACCCCTCCACTTT. Amino acids: CASSLTGGSYNSPLHF.

The chain couples TRBV29-1 to TRBJ1-1; D remains ambiguous. V lost 2 bases, J lost 1 base, and 14 bases lay in between. CDR3 size: 15 residues. Germline CDR1 reads SQVTM; CDR2 reads ANQGSEA. Here the CDR3 DNA reads TGCAGCGTTGAAATTTTACAGACAAAGAACACTGAAGCTTTCTTT. This translates into CSVEILQTKNTEAFF. The full variable domain, in which reference TRBV29-1 and TRBJ1-1 provide the parts outside the CDR3, is SAVISQKPSRDICQRGTSLTIQCQVDSQVTMMFWYRQQPGQSLTLIATANQGSEATYESGFVIDKFPISRPNLTFSTLTVSNMSPEDSSIYLCSVEILQTKNTEAFFGQGTRLTVV.

The rearrangement uses TRBV3-1 (or the pseudogene TRBV3-2) and TRBJ2-7; weak D call: TRBD1 (5 bases). Between the trimmed V and J ends, which lost 1 base and 4 bases, there was a span of 14 bases. This CDR3 region has 15 residues. Germline V gene data show CDR1 as LGHDT and CDR2 as YNNKEL (reference sequence). CDR3 sequence reads: CASSQVVFGAYEQYF. DNA for the CDR3: TGTGCCAGCAGCCAAGTCGTTTTTGGGGCTTACGAGCAGTACTTC.

The rearrangement uses TRBV6-5 and TRBJ1-6, with D unclear. V was pared by 2 bases and J by 7 bases, with 12 bases between. The CDR3 has 15 amino acids. Germline V gene sequence: CDR1 MNHEY, CDR2 SVGAGI. The chain's CDR3 is CASSYAVAVNSPLHF. The CDR3 region has the DNA TGTGCCAGCAGTTACGCGGTAGCGGTGAATTCACCCCTCCACTTT.

V and J are TRBV5-5 and TRBJ1-6, with D maybe TRBD1 (5 bases). The V end was cut by 2 bases, the J end by 7 bases, with 10 bases between. The CDR3 is 14 amino acids. Germline V gene lookup returns CDR1 SGHKS and CDR2 YYEKEE (reference sequence). CDR3 nucleotide sequence: TGTGCCAGCAGCTTAGACAGTCACAATTCACCCCTCCACTTT. Its translation is CASSLDSHNSPLHF.

This clone was detected a few times. CDR3 residues: CASSLVRDESHTF. Written as DNA, the CDR3 is TGTGCCAGCAGCTTAGTCAGGGATGAGTCGCACACCTTC. V and J are TRBV7-2 and TRBJ1-2, with D perhaps TRBD1 (5 bases). The V gene lost 1 base and the J gene lost 12 bases, with 15 bases spanning the gap. The CDR3 length is 13 residues. From germline, CDR1 is SGHTA and CDR2 FQGNSA.

The genes are TRBV5-1 and TRBJ2-1; TRBD2 matches at 9 bases. The CDR3 is 15 residues long. Germline V gives CDR1 SGHRS, CDR2 YFSETQ. The V segment lost 0 bases and the J segment 8 bases; nucleotides outside the gene matches: 6. CDR3 loop: CASSLVAGGLDEQFF. The CDR3 DNA follows: TGCGCCAGCAGCTTGGTTGCGGGGGGGCTCGATGAGCAGTTCTTC.

The chain links TRBV19 to TRBJ2-1; the match to TRBD2 covers 8 bases. The CDR3 extends over 15 amino acids. The ends lost 1 base at V and 7 bases at J; junction bases unmatched: 6. Germline CDR1 LNHDA, CDR2 SQIVND (reference sequence). The chain's CDR3 is CASSIAGGSVNEQFF. The DNA for the CDR3 is TGTGCCAGTAGTATAGCGGGGGGGTCGGTTAATGAGCAGTTCTTC. Supplemented by reference TRBV19 and TRBJ2-1, the full variable domain reads DGGITQSPKYLFRKEGQNVTLSCEQNLNHDAMYWYRQDPGQGLRLIYYSQIVNDFQKGDIAEGYSVSREKKESFPLTVTSAQKNPTAFYLCASSIAGGSVNEQFFGPGTRLTVL.

Note on this clone: An end of the junction does not agree with germline; a read error may underlie this. J is TRBJ1-2 and V is TRBV28; a possible D gene is TRBD1 (5 bases). CDR3 length: 13 amino acids. The germline V gene has CDR1 MDHEN and CDR2 SYDVKM. CDR3 bases: TGTGCCAGCAGTTTGACTTTTTTTGGGGCACCTGCCTTC. Its protein is CASSLTFFGAPAF.

The chain carries TRBV10-2 and TRBJ1-3; D remains ambiguous. CDR3 length: 15 residues. The germline gives CDR1 WSHSY, CDR2 SAAADI. The V and J ends lost 3 bases and 4 bases respectively, with 13 bases between them. The DNA for the CDR3 is TGCGCCAGCAGTGAAGCCAGGCCGCCGGGAAACACCATATATTTT. The encoded protein is CASSEARPPGNTIYF.